This is a list of T cell receptor beta chains from one sample in a study of T cell responses to AZD1222 COVID-19 vaccine. Libraries were prepared by immunoSEQ multiplex PCR; TCRdb keeps only in-frame clonotypes and omits some of them. Of over 140,000 clones listed, 92% are singletons. Sequences were derived from peripheral blood, sampled 28 days after the second AZD1222 dose. These receptor sequences come from an adult who received the AZD1222 COVID-19 vaccine. Both conserved end residues are part of each CDR3. D genes are given only for firm matches. Rows may omit the clone size; those that give it use once, few, many or a size class.

>TRBD2|NA|TRBV7-2|TRBJ2-2
TGTGCCAGCAGCTCGGGACTAGCGGGACTCTCCGGGGAGCTGTTTTTT
CASSSGLAGLSGELFF
>TRBD1|NA|TRBV6-5|TRBJ1-2
TGTGCCAGCAGCTGGGACAGCTATGGCTACACCTTC
CASSWDSYGYTF
>NA|NA|TRBV5-4|TRBJ1-5
TGTGCCAGCAGCGACGGGACGGCCGGTCCTTGGGATAGCAATCAGCCCCAGCATTTT
CASSDGTAGPWDSNQPQHF
>NA|NA|TRBV16|TRBJ2-3
TGTGCCAGCAGCCTGTGGACACCTAGCACAGATACGCAGTATTTT
CASSLWTPSTDTQYF
>NA|NA|TRBV6-1|TRBJ1-2
TGTGCCAGCAGTGAACTCGGGGCATTTAACTATGGCTACACCTTC
CASSELGAFNYGYTF
>NA|once|TRBV6-5|TRBJ2-1
TGTGCCAGCAAATCCGGGGTCAGAGGTGAGCAGTTCTTC
CASKSGVRGEQFF
>TRBD1|NA|TRBV28|TRBJ1-2
TGTGCCAGCAGTTTCCTAGGGGGCGGCTACACCTTC
CASSFLGGGYTF
>NA|NA|TRBV7-2|TRBJ1-3
TGTGCCAGCAGCTTATACGGACAGTTAAACACCATATATTTT
CASSLYGQLNTIYF
>NA|NA|TRBV28|TRBJ2-5
TGTGCCAGCAGCCAACCTAGCGAGCAAGAGACCCAGTACTTC
CASSQPSEQETQYF
>NA|few|TRBV9|TRBJ2-7
TGTGCCAGCAGCGTAGGAAGCGGAGGATCCTACGAGCAGTACTTC
CASSVGSGGSYEQYF
>NA|NA|TRBV5-1|TRBJ1-2
TGCGCCAGCAGCTTGAATAACTATGGCTACACCTTC
CASSLNNYGYTF
>NA|once|TRBV4-1|TRBJ1-5
TGCGCCAGCAGCCACGCCAACAGGTTTGGGCCCCGACATCAGCCCCAGCATTTT
CASSHANRFGPRHQPQHF
>TRBD1|NA|TRBV28|TRBJ1-2
TGTGCCAGCATAGCGGTAGCGGGACAGGGGGCGGGAGGCTACACCTTC
CASIAVAGQGAGGYTF
>NA|NA|TRBV28|TRBJ2-7
TGTGCCAGCAGTAATCGACAGTACAGCTCCTACGAGCAGTACTTC
CASSNRQYSSYEQYF
>NA|NA|TRBV5-4|TRBJ2-5
TGTGCCAGCAGCTTTAAAGATAGCAAGGGGGACCAGTACTTC
CASSFKDSKGDQYF